This T cell receptor (beta chain) was captured in a study of early T cells in non-severe SARS-CoV-2 infection. On the study more broadly: Bulk RNA isolated from unsorted whole blood underwent sequencing; chains were not paired.

Each cDNA molecule carried a unique molecular identifier. A single record per CDR3 protein comes from TCRdb applying MiXCR to the 5' RACE reads. Here the sample spans 48,000 or so distinct CDR3 sequences, roughly 6.2% being singletons. General study points: VDJdb matching favored anti-spike CD8 responses, missing private and CD4 specificities.

The length of the CDR3 is 14 residues. V lost 3 bases to trimming and J lost 0 bases, with 9 bases between them. Germline CDR1 MDHEN, CDR2 SYDVKM. As to this clonotype: Its specificity is not known.

The TCR comes from an adult who was a healthcare worker with PCR-confirmed SARS-CoV-2 infection or an uninfected control (not recorded which). The sequences come from whole blood, collected at baseline. The chain recombines TRBV28 with TRBJ2-7, with D unresolved. CDR3 in amino acids: CASSFRPSSYEQYF. The CDR3 nucleotides read TGTGCCAGCAGTTTCCGTCCTAGCTCCTACGAGCAGTACTTC.